This record concerns one T cell receptor (beta chain) sequence. What it binds is unknown. These data are taken from a study of long-term antiretroviral therapy in people with HIV. Study-wide findings and caveats: No data on ART adherence, viral resistance or therapy changes. HIV repertoires showed narrower CDR3 length ranges than controls.

The V end was cut by 2 bases, the J end by 0 bases, with 11 bases between. This CDR3 is built from 15 residues. CDR1 is SGHNT and CDR2 is YYREEE in the germline V gene (reference sequence). Run at survey level, the immunoSEQ assay was version v3.0. Libraries were prepared by immunoSEQ multiplex PCR; TCRdb keeps only in-frame clonotypes and omits some of them. The sample shows approximately 22,000 clones, about 86% of them seen only once. The cryopreserved samples used held roughly 0.9-11 million PBMC prior to extraction of DNA. J is TRBJ1-2 and V is TRBV5-4; no definite D call. The sequence came from a man in his 60s with HIV. Material: unsorted PBMCs, obtained 1.3 years after starting antiretroviral therapy. The CDR3 is CASSLGTAANYGYTF. The CDR3 DNA is TGTGCCAGCAGCTTAGGTACCGCCGCTAACTATGGCTACACCTTC.